The 8 T cell receptor beta chains given below trace back to one sample, sequenced in a study of beta chain features in type 1 diabetes. The entirety of the isolated RNA underwent reverse transcription, so expressed TCRB transcripts were sequenced. Assay used: immunoSEQ multiplex PCR; TCRdb lists only in-frame clones, some missing. This table holds 150,000 to 200,000 clones, about 12% found once. Specimen: central memory CD4+ T cells from blood. The receptors stem from a woman between 18 and 29 years old in good health.

This clone was detected only a few times. The chain combines TRBV6-5 with TRBJ2-7; D is unresolved. V dropped 4 bases and J dropped 0 bases, with 7 bases sitting between them. Germline V gene lookup returns CDR1 MNHEY and CDR2 SVGAGI. The CDR3 runs to 13 residues. The CDR3 DNA is TGTGCCAGCAGTTTATCCCCCTCCTACGAGCAGTACTTC. Protein: CASSLSPSYEQYF.

This chain links TRBV7-9 with TRBJ2-5; TRBD2 matches 10 bases. The germline gives CDR1 SEHNR, CDR2 FQNEAQ (reference sequence). V shed 2 bases, J shed 5 bases, and the junction held 8 bases outside the gene matches. The CDR3 has 16 amino acids. CDR3 sequence reads: CASSLSSLAGAETQYF. The DNA of the CDR3 is TGTGCCAGCAGCTTAAGCTCCCTAGCGGGAGCTGAGACCCAGTACTTC.

The chain carries TRBV30 and TRBJ2-5, with TRBD1 identical over 9 bases. The CDR3 loop spans 13 amino acids. Per the germline V gene, CDR1 is GTSNPN and CDR2 is SVGIG (reference sequence). Trimming at V came to 0 bases and at J to 7 bases, leaving 3 bases not matched to a gene. DNA for the CDR3: TGTGCCTGGAGTGTAACAGGGGGCAGGACCCAGTACTTC. This sequence encodes CAWSVTGGRTQYF.

This chain joins TRBV10-3 and TRBJ1-2, with 7 bases aligning to TRBD1. This CDR3 contains 14 residues. The germline V gene has CDR1 ENHRY and CDR2 SYGVKD. The CDR3 DNA is TGTGCAATAGGGACAGAATTTTTAAGCTATGGCTACACCTTC. As protein: CAIGTEFLSYGYTF.

This rearrangement joins TRBV15 to TRBJ2-1; perhaps TRBD1 as D (5 bases). The CDR3 is made up of 15 amino acids. V was clipped by 3 bases and J by 4 bases, with 13 bases between them. Germline CDR1 is LNHNV and CDR2 is YYDKDF (reference sequence). The CDR3 protein is CATSRSPDRYNEQFF. The CDR3 DNA reads as TGTGCCACCAGCAGGAGCCCTGACAGATACAATGAGCAGTTCTTC.

This clone was recorded a few times. The genes are TRBV7-9 and TRBJ2-1; D unresolved. CDR1 is SEHNR and CDR2 is FQNEAQ in the germline V gene (reference sequence). The CDR3 length is 14 residues. V was cut by 3 bases and J by 4 bases, with 10 bases left in between. The CDR3 DNA reads as TGTGCCAGCAGCTTTCCTGCGGCGTACAATGAGCAGTTCTTC. Protein sequence: CASSFPAAYNEQFF.

A few counts support this clone. This sequence joins TRBV2 and TRBJ2-5, with D perhaps matching TRBD2 (5 bases). Germline V lookup: CDR1 SNHLY, CDR2 FYNNEI. V gave up 7 bases and J gave up 2 bases, with 14 bases separating them. The CDR3 contains 14 residues. CDR3 protein: CASKPGNLQETQYF. The CDR3 DNA reads TGTGCCAGCAAACCCGGGAATCTACAAGAGACCCAGTACTTC. The entire variable domain, with the rest obtained from reference TRBV2 and TRBJ2-5, is as follows: EPEVTQTPSHQVTQMGQEVILRCVPISNHLYFYWYRQILGQKVEFLVSFYNNEISEKSEIFDDQFSVERPDGSNFTLKIRSTKLEDSAMYFCASKPGNLQETQYFGPGTRLLVL.

This clone has just a few counts. This rearrangement joins TRBV30 to TRBJ2-1, with TRBD2 identical over 8 bases. Germline V lookup: CDR1 GTSNPN, CDR2 SVGIG (reference sequence). V dropped 5 bases and J dropped 7; count of bases not matched to a gene: 13. This CDR3 has 15 residues. Here the CDR3 reads CAWDRVLAGRNEQFF. DNA of the CDR3: TGTGCCTGGGATCGGGTTCTAGCGGGTCGAAATGAGCAGTTCTTC. Filled out from reference TRBV30 and TRBJ2-1, the complete variable domain reads SQTIHQWPATLVQPVGSPLSLECTVEGTSNPNLYWYRQAAGRGLQLLFYSVGIGQISSEVPQNLSASRPQDRQFILSSKKLLLSDSGFYLCAWDRVLAGRNEQFFGPGTRLTVL.